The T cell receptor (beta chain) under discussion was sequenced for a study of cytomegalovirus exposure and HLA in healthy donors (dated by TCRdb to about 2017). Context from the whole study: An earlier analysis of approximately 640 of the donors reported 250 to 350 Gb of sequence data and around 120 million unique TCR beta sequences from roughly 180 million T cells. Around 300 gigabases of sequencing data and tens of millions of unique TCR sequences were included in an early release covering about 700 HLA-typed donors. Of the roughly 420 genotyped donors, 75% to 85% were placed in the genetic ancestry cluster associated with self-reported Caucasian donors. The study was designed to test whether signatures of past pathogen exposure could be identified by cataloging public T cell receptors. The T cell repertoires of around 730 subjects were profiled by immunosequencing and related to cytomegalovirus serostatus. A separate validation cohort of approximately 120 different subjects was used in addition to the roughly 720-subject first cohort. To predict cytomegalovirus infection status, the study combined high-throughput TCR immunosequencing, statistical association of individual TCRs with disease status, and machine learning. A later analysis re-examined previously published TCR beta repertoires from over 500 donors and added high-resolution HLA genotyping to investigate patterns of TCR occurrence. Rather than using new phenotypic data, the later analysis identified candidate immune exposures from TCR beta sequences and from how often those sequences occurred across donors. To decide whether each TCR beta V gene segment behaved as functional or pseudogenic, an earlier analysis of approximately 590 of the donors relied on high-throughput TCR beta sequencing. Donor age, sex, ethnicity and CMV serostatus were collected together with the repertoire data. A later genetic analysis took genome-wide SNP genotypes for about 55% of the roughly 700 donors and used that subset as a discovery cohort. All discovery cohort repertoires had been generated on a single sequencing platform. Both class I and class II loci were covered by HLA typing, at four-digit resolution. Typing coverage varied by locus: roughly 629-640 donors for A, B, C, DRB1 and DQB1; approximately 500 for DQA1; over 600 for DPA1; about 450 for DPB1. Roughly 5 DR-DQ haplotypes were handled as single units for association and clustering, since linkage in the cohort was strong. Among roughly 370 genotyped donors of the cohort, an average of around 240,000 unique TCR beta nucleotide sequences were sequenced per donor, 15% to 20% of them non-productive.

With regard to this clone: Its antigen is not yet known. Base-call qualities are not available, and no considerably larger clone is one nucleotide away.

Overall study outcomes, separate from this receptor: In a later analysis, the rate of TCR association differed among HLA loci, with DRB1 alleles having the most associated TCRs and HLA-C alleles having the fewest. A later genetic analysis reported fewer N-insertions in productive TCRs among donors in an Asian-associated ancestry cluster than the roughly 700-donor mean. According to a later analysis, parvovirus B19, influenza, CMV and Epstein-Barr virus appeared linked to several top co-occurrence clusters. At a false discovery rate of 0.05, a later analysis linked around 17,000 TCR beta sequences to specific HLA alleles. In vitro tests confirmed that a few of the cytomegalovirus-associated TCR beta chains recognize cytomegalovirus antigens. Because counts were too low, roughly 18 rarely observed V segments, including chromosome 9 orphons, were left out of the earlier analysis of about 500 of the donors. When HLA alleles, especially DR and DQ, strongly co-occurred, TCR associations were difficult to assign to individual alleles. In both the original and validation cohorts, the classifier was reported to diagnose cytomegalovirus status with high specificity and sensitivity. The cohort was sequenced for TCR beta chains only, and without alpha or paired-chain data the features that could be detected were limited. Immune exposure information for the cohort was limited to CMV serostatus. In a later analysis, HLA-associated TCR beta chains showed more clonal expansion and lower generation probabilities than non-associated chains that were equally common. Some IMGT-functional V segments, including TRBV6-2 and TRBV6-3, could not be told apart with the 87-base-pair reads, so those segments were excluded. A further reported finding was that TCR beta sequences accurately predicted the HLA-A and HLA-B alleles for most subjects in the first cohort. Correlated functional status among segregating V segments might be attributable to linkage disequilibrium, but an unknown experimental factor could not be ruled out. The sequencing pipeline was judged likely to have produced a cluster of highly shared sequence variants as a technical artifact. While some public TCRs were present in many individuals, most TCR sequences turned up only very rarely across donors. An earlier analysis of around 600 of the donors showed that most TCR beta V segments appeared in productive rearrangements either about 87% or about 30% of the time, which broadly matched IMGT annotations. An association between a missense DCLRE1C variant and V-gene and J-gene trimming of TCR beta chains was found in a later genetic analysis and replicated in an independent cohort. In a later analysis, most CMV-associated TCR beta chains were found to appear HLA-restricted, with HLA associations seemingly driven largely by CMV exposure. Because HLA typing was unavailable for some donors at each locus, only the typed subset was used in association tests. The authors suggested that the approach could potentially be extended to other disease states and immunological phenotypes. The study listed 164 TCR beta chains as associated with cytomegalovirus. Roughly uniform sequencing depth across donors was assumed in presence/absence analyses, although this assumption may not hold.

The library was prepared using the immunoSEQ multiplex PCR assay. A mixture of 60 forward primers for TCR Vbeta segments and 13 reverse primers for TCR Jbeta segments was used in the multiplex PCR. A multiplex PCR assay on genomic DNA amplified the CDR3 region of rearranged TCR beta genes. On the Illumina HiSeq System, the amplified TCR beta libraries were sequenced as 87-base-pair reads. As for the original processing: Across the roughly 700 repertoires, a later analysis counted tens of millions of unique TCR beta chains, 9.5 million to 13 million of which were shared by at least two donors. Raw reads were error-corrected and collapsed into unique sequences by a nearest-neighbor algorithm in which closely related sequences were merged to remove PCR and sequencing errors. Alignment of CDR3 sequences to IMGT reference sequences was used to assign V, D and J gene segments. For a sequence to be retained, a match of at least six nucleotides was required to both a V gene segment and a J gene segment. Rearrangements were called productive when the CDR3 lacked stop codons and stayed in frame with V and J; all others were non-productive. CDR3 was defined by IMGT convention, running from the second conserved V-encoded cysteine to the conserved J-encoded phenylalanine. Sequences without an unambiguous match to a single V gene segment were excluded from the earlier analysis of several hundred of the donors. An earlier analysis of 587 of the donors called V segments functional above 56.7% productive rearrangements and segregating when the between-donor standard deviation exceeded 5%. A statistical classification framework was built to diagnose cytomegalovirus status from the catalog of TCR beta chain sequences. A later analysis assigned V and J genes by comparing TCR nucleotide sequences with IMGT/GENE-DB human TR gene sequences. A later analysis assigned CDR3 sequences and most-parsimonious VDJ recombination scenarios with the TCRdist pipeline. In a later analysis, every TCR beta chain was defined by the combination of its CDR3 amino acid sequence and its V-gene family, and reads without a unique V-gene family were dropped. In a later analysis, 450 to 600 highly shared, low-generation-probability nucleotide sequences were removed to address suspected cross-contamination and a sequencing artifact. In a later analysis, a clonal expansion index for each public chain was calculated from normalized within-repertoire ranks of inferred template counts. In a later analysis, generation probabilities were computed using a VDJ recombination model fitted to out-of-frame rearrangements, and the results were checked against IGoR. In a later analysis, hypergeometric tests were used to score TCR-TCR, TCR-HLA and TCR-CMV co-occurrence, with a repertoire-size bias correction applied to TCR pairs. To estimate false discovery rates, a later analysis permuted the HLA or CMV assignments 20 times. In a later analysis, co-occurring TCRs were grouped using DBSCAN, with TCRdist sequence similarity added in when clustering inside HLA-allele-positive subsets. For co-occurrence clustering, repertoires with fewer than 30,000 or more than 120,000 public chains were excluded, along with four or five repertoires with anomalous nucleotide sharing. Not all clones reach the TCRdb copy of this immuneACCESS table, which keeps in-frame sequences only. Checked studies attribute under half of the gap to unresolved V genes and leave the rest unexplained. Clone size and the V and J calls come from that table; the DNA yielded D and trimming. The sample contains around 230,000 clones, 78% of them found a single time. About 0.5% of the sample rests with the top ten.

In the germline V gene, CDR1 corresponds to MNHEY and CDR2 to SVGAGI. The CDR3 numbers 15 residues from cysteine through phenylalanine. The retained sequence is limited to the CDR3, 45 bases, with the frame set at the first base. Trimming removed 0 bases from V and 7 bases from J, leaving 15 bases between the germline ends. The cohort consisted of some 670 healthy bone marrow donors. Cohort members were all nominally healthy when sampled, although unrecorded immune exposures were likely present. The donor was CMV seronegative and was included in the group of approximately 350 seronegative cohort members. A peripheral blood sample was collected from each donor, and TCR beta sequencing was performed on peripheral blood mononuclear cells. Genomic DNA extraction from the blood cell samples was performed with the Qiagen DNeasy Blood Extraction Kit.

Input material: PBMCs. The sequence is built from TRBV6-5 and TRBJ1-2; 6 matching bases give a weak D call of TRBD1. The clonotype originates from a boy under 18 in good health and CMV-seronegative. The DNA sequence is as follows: TGTGCCAGCAGTTACTCGTACAGGGACGTGAGTGGCTACACCTTC. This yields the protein CASSYSYRDVSGYTF.